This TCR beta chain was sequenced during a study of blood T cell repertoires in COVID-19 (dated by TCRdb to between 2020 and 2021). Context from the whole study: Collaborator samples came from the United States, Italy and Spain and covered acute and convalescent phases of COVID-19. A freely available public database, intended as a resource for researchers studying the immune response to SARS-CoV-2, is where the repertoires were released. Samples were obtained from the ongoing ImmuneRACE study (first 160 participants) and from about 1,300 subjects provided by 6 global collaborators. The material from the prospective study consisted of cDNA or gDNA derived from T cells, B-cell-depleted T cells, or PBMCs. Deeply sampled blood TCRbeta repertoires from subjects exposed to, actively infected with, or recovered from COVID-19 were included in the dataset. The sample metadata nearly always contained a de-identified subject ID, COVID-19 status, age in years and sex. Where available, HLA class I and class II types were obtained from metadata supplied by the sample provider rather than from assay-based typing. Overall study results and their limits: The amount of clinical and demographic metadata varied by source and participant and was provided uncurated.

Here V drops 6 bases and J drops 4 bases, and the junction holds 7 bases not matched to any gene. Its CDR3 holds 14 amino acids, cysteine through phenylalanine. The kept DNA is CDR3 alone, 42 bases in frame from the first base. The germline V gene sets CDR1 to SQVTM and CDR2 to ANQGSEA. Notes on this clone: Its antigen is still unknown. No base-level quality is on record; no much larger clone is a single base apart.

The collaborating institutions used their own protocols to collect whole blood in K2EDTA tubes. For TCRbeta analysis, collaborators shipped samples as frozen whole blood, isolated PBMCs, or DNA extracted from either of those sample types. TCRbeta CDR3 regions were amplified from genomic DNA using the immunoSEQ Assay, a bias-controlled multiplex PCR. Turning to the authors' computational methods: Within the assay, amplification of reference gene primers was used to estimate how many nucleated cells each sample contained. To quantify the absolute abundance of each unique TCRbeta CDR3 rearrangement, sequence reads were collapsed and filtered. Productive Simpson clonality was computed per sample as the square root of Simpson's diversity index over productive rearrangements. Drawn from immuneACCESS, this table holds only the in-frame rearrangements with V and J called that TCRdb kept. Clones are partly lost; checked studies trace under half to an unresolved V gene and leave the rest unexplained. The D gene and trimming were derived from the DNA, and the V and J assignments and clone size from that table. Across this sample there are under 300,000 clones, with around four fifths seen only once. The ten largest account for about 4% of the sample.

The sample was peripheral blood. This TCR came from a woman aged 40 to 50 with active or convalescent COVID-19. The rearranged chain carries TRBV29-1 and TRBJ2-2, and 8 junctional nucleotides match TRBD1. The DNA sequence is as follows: TGCAGCGTGGGGCAGGGGGCTAGCACCGGGGAGCTGTTTTTT. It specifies CSVGQGASTGELFF.